This passage covers 27 T cell receptor beta chains from one sample sequenced in a study of shared clonotypes between healthy human individuals. CD45RO-negative CD8 cells positively selected for CCR7 made up the naive population, which excluded terminally differentiated effector memory CD45RA+ cells. Using immunoSEQ multiplex PCR, the repertoire was profiled, and TCRdb retains in-frame clones only, with some absent. The sample holds about 680,000 clones, roughly nine tenths seen once. Sequenced: naive CD8+ T cells sorted from blood. All receptors derive from a young man in good health.

The chain employs TRBV28 and TRBJ2-5, with 12 positions matching TRBD1. J was trimmed by 5 bases and V by 7 bases; bases with no gene match: 8. The CDR3 extends over 15 amino acids. CDR1 MDHEN and CDR2 SYDVKM come from the germline V gene. This CDR3 is CASTVGTGGAETQYF. Here the CDR3 DNA reads TGTGCCAGCACTGTCGGGACAGGGGGCGCGGAGACCCAGTACTTC.

The chain has TRBV6-5 and TRBJ2-7; the match to TRBD1 covers 8 bases. There are 14 residues in the CDR3. Per the germline V gene, CDR1 is MNHEY and CDR2 is SVGAGI. V trimming: 4 bases; J trimming: 5 bases; junction bases outside the gene matches: 7. The CDR3 bases are TGTGCCAGCAGTTTACAGGGGGGAAACGACGAGCAGTACTTC. Translated: CASSLQGGNDEQYF.

In its sample, this clone was seen once. This sequence joins TRBV29-1 and TRBJ1-2; tentatively, D is TRBD1 (5 bases). Germline loops: CDR1 SQVTM, CDR2 ANQGSEA. This CDR3 has 15 amino acids. V dropped 6 bases and J dropped 5 bases, with 22 bases sitting between them. The CDR3 region has the DNA TGCAGCGTATTTTTGGGGGGAGTAGAGGGTTATGGCTACACCTTC. Its protein product is CSVFLGGVEGYGYTF.

This chain connects TRBV5-1 to TRBJ2-7; 8 bases map to TRBD2. J lost 4 bases, V lost 2 bases, and 11 bases had no gene match. Germline V gene sequence: CDR1 SGHRS, CDR2 YFSETQ. This CDR3 comprises 16 residues. CDR3 region: CASSFESPGGIYEQYF. The CDR3 nucleotides are TGCGCCAGCAGCTTTGAATCGCCGGGAGGGATTTACGAGCAGTACTTC.

The genes are TRBV6-4 and TRBJ1-1; a weak D match, TRBD1 (6 bases). The CDR3 is made up of 16 amino acids. Per the germline V gene, CDR1 is MRHNA and CDR2 is SNTAGT. Trimming left V 9 bases short and J 11 bases short, with 31 bases between. CDR3 bases: TGTGCCAGTCCGGACAGAAGGACGGGGCATTGCGTAGGGGCTTTCTTT. Translation gives CASPDRRTGHCVGAFF.

This sequence joins TRBV15 and TRBJ2-7, with D perhaps matching TRBD2 (6 bases). The CDR3 runs 14 residues. Germline-derived CDR1 and CDR2 are LNHNV and YYDKDF (reference sequence). With 4 bases removed from V and 3 bases from J, the gap between germline ends came to 13 bases. In nucleotides, the CDR3 is TGTGCCACCAGCATCTCAAGCGGGTTCTACGAGCAGTACTTC. Translating it yields CATSISSGFYEQYF.

The chain has TRBV14 and TRBJ2-5, with 7 bases identical to TRBD1. The V gene's germline CDR1 is SGHDN and CDR2 FVKESK. The CDR3 length is 15 residues. After removal of 3 bases from V and 4 bases from J, the junction contained 8 bases not matched to a gene. CDR3 residues: CASSQWRGDRETQYF. CDR3 coding DNA: TGTGCCAGCAGCCAGTGGAGAGGGGACAGAGAGACCCAGTACTTC.

The V and J genes are TRBV5-6 and TRBJ2-7, with 7 positions matching TRBD2. CDR1 and CDR2 (germline): SGHDT, YYEEEE. After removal of 6 bases from V and 2 bases from J, the junction contained 11 bases not matched to a gene. This CDR3 comprises 15 residues. CDR3 region: CASTPWRESPYEQYF. CDR3 sequence (DNA): TGTGCCAGCACCCCCTGGCGGGAGTCCCCCTACGAGCAGTACTTC.

V is TRBV6-1 and J is TRBJ2-1; 10 bases map to TRBD2. V was clipped by 8 bases and J by 6 bases; unmatched bases: 10. CDR1 and CDR2 (germline): MNHNS, SASEGT. The CDR3 length is 15 residues. The CDR3: CASGRLAGLFNEQFF. The CDR3 DNA reads as TGTGCCAGCGGCAGACTAGCGGGTTTGTTCAATGAGCAGTTCTTC.

V and J are TRBV5-4 and TRBJ2-1; TRBD2 matches at 14 bases. Trimming cost V 4 bases and J 8 bases; bases outside gene matches: 11. The germline CDR1 and CDR2 sequences are SGHNT and YYREEE (reference sequence). The CDR3 has 17 residues. CDR3 loop: CASSPYSRGLAGDEQFF. DNA for the CDR3: TGTGCCAGCAGCCCTTATTCTAGGGGACTAGCGGGAGATGAGCAGTTCTTC.

The chain recombines TRBV7-6 with TRBJ1-1; no firm D call. This CDR3 spans 13 amino acids. The germline V gene has CDR1 SGHVS and CDR2 FNYEAQ. With 3 bases removed from V and 4 bases from J, the gap between germline ends came to 9 bases. CDR3 in amino acids: CASSLSLGTEAFF. The CDR3 DNA reads TGTGCCAGCAGCTTGTCCCTGGGCACTGAAGCTTTCTTT.

This chain joins TRBV30 and TRBJ2-1; 9 bases line up with TRBD1. This CDR3 spans 13 amino acids. CDR1 is GTSNPN, CDR2 SVGIG, per germline (reference sequence). V was pared by 0 bases and J by 9 bases, with 3 bases of the junction left unmatched. CDR3 sequence: CAWSVGTGSEQFF. The CDR3 DNA is TGTGCCTGGAGTGTTGGGACAGGGAGTGAGCAGTTCTTC.

Of note for this clone: This specimen includes other DNA sequences encoding the same CDR3. The gene calls are TRBV5-5 and TRBJ2-7; D ambiguous. Germline V CDR1 and CDR2: SGHKS, YYEKEE (reference sequence). CDR3 size: 11 residues. The V and J ends lost 2 bases and 3 bases respectively, with 3 bases between them. CDR3 loop: CASSLGYEQYF. The DNA for the CDR3 is TGTGCCAGCAGCTTAGGCTACGAGCAGTACTTC.

The chain is built from TRBV5-1 and TRBJ2-5; no reliable D call. The germline CDR1 and CDR2 sequences are SGHRS and YFSETQ. The CDR3 is 13 residues long. V was pared by 0 bases and J by 2 bases, with 5 bases between. CDR3 bases: TGCGCCAGCAGCTTGGGACGACAAGAGACCCAGTACTTC. Its protein product is CASSLGRQETQYF.

This chain joins TRBV7-2 and TRBJ2-3, with 7 nucleotides matching TRBD1. The germline V gene has CDR1 SGHTA and CDR2 FQGNSA. This CDR3 region has 12 residues. The V segment lost 5 bases and the J segment 11 bases; nucleotides outside the gene matches: 7. CDR3 protein: CASSLAGTEQYF. The CDR3 DNA sequence: TGTGCCAGCAGCCTCGCCGGGACAGAGCAGTATTTT.

This rearrangement joins TRBV27 to TRBJ2-3, with 9 bases fitting TRBD2. Germline values: CDR1 MNHEY, CDR2 SMNVEV (reference sequence). The CDR3 extends over 15 amino acids. V was clipped by 6 bases and J by 2 bases; unmatched bases: 6. The CDR3: CASREASGITDTQYF. CDR3 sequence (DNA): TGTGCCAGCAGGGAGGCTAGCGGGATCACAGATACGCAGTATTTT.

The rearrangement joins TRBV27 to TRBJ2-7; TRBD2 aligns across 15 bases. The germline CDR1 and CDR2 sequences are MNHEY and SMNVEV (reference sequence). The CDR3 contains 18 residues. Germline trimming cut 6 bases from V and 2 bases from J; bases unmatched to any gene: 11. In DNA, the CDR3 is TGTGCCAGCAGCGACGGACTAGCGGGAGGGCTGCTCCCCTACGAGCAGTACTTC. As protein: CASSDGLAGGLLPYEQYF.

This chain connects TRBV27 to TRBJ2-5, with D maybe TRBD2 (5 bases). Deletions cut 5 bases from V and 5 bases from J, with 15 bases between. The germline gives CDR1 MNHEY, CDR2 SMNVEV (reference sequence). The length of the CDR3 is 14 residues. CDR3 region: CASSGLAVGETQYF. CDR3 coding DNA: TGTGCCAGCAGTGGTCTAGCTGTAGGCGAGACCCAGTACTTC.

This clone was seen once. In DNA form, the CDR3 reads TGCGCCAGCAGCCAGGCTGCCGGGACTAGCGGGAGCTACGAGCAGTACTTC. This gives the protein CASSQAAGTSGSYEQYF. The chain combines TRBV4-1 with TRBJ2-7; 14 bases map to TRBD2. CDR3 size: 17 residues. Trimming removed 3 bases from V and 3 bases from J; junction bases left unmatched: 7. Germline V gene lookup returns CDR1 MGHRA and CDR2 YSYEKL.

As concerns this clone: This sample includes further DNA sequences coding for the same CDR3. The V and J genes are TRBV5-1 and TRBJ1-1, with TRBD1 as a possible D gene (5 bases). Germline lookup yields CDR1 SGHRS and CDR2 YFSETQ. The ends were cut back, 1 base at V and 0 bases at J, with 7 bases in the middle. The CDR3 is made up of 14 amino acids. In nucleotides, the CDR3 is TGCGCCAGCAGCTTGCAAGGGGTGAACACTGAAGCTTTCTTT. It translates to CASSLQGVNTEAFF.

This sequence joins TRBV7-9 and TRBJ1-1; 8 nucleotides agree with TRBD1. This CDR3 is 15 amino acids long. V lost 0 bases and J lost 4; bases outside the gene matches: 4. The germline V gene has CDR1 SEHNR and CDR2 FQNEAQ (reference sequence). The CDR3 loop is CASSLAGTGGTEAFF. CDR3 DNA: TGTGCCAGCAGCTTAGCAGGGACAGGCGGCACTGAAGCTTTCTTT.

This clone was picked up one time. V is TRBV9 and J is TRBJ2-3; 8 bases are a match to TRBD1. Unmatched junction bases numbered 2, after V lost 0 bases and J lost 5 bases. The CDR3 extends over 14 amino acids. Germline assignment: CDR1 SGDLS and CDR2 YYNGEE. CDR3 in DNA: TGTGCCAGCAGCGTAGAAGGACAGGGAGATACGCAGTATTTT. Translated: CASSVEGQGDTQYF.

This sequence joins TRBV28 and TRBJ2-3, with 15 bases fitting TRBD2. The junction had 10 bases not matched to a gene; V was cut back by 5 bases and J by 4 bases. Germline assignment: CDR1 MDHEN and CDR2 SYDVKM. The CDR3 sequence is 18 residues long. CDR3 residues: CASSRGLAGGPGSDTQYF. Here the CDR3 DNA reads TGTGCCAGCAGTCGAGGACTAGCGGGAGGGCCAGGTTCAGATACGCAGTATTTT.

The rearrangement uses TRBV7-9 and TRBJ2-1; TRBD2 matches at 12 bases. Trimming at V came to 1 base and at J to 3 bases, leaving 7 bases not matched to a gene. The CDR3 loop spans 18 amino acids. Germline assignment: CDR1 SEHNR and CDR2 FQNEAQ (reference sequence). CDR3 sequence: CASSLEASGRAIYNEQFF. The DNA for the CDR3 is TGTGCCAGCAGCTTAGAGGCTAGCGGGAGGGCCATCTACAATGAGCAGTTCTTC.

The chain uses TRBV19 and TRBJ2-7, with 10 bases lining up with TRBD1. Germline V gene data show CDR1 as LNHDA and CDR2 as SQIVND (reference sequence). CDR3 length equals 15 residues. J gave up 2 bases and V 6 bases, and 7 bases lay outside the gene matches. Written as DNA, the CDR3 is TGTGCCAGTAGCTCCGGGGACAGGGGAACCTACGAGCAGTACTTC. It translates to CASSSGDRGTYEQYF. The complete variable domain, with remaining parts taken from reference TRBV19 and TRBJ2-7, reads DGGITQSPKYLFRKEGQNVTLSCEQNLNHDAMYWYRQDPGQGLRLIYYSQIVNDFQKGDIAEGYSVSREKKESFPLTVTSAQKNPTAFYLCASSSGDRGTYEQYFGPGTRLTVT.

The chain has TRBV9 and TRBJ2-5, with D possibly TRBD2 on 6 matching bases. Germline V gene sequence: CDR1 SGDLS, CDR2 YYNGEE. V was clipped by 5 bases and J by 1 base, with 15 bases between them. The CDR3 sequence is 15 residues long. The CDR3 region is CASSDPGLTQETQYF. The CDR3 DNA follows: TGTGCCAGCAGTGATCCGGGACTTACCCAAGAGACCCAGTACTTC.

This chain joins TRBV18 and TRBJ1-5; 8 bases are a match to TRBD1. J gave up 5 bases and V 2 bases, and 2 bases lay outside the gene matches. The length of the CDR3 is 14 residues. The germline gives CDR1 KGHSH, CDR2 LQKENI. CDR3 sequence: CASSPGTGYQPQHF. The CDR3 DNA reads TGTGCCAGCTCACCAGGGACAGGCTATCAGCCCCAGCATTTT.